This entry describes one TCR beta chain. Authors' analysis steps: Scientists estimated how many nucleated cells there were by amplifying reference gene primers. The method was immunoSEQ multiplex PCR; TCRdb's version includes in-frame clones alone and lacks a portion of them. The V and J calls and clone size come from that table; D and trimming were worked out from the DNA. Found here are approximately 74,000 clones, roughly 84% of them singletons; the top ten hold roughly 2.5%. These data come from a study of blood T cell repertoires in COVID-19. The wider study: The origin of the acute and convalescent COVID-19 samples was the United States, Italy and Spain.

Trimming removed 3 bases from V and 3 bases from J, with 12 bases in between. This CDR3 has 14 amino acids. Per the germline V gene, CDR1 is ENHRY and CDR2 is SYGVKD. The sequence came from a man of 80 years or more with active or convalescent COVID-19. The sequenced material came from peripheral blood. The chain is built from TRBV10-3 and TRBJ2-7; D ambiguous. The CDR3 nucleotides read TGTGCCATCAGTGACGGTAGCATTCGCTACGAGCAGTACTTC. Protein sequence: CAISDGSIRYEQYF.